This TCR beta chain came from a study of T-cell memory formation after mild COVID-19. The study, taken as a whole, reports: CD4+ contracting clones were mainly CM and EM; CD8+ ones, EMRA.

Germline V gene data show CDR1 as MDHEN and CDR2 as SYDVKM. V dropped 10 bases and J dropped 0; count of bases not matched to a gene: 1. The length of the CDR3 is 12 residues. A single record per CDR3 protein comes from TCRdb applying MiXCR to the 5' RACE reads. In the table there are about 310,000 distinct CDR3 sequences, roughly 19% of which are singletons. Remarks on this clonotype: Its antigen is not identified.

This receptor was identified in a man between 18 and 35 years old who had mild COVID-19 (a few samples of this study predate the infection). Cell type and time point are not known. V and J are TRBV28 and TRBJ2-3; the match to TRBD2 covers 7 bases. The material sequenced was PBMCs or a T cell subset sorted from them (not recorded which). The CDR3 DNA follows: TGTGCCACGGGGGGAAGCACAGATACGCAGTATTTT. Its translation is CATGGSTDTQYF.